This is a list of T cell receptor beta chains from one sample in a study of blood T cell repertoires in COVID-19. Libraries were prepared by immunoSEQ multiplex PCR; TCRdb keeps only in-frame clonotypes and omits some of them. The table has almost 250,000 clones, about 89% seen once. The source material was peripheral blood. Receptor source: a woman aged 55 to 70 who had recovered from COVID-19. Both conserved end residues are part of each CDR3. The D gene is left open where the match is weak. Rows give clone size only sometimes, using once, few, many, or a class for an expanded clone.

abundance	j_gene	v_gene	d_gene	CDR3aa	CDR3nt
-	TRBJ1-3	TRBV9	-	CASSVSAGAQDTIYF	TGTGCCAGCAGCGTCTCTGCAGGGGCACAGGACACCATATATTTT
-	TRBJ2-7	TRBV7-8	TRBD2	CASSLSGGFYEQYF	TGTGCCAGCAGCTTATCGGGAGGCTTCTACGAGCAGTACTTC
-	TRBJ1-1	TRBV5-8	TRBD1	CASSWEGQGLNTEAFF	TGTGCCAGCAGCTGGGAGGGACAGGGATTGAACACTGAAGCTTTCTTT
-	TRBJ1-2	TRBV27	-	CASSAYRDGYTF	TGTGCCAGCAGTGCATACAGGGACGGCTACACCTTC
few	TRBJ1-2	TRBV7-3	-	CASSLYPKGPYGYTF	TGTGCCAGCAGCTTATACCCGAAGGGGCCCTATGGCTACACCTTC
-	TRBJ1-2	TRBV7-6	-	CASSQGNYGYTF	TGTGCCAGCAGCCAGGGAAACTATGGCTACACCTTC
-	TRBJ2-2	TRBV10-3	-	CAISESFSRGTGELFF	TGTGCCATCAGTGAGTCCTTTTCAAGGGGCACCGGGGAGCTGTTTTTT
-	TRBJ1-6	TRBV5-1	-	CASRTENSPLHF	TGCGCCAGCAGGACAGAGAATTCACCCCTCCACTTT
-	TRBJ2-7	TRBV15	TRBD2	CATSRDLGGGIYEQYF	TGTGCCACCAGCAGAGATCTGGGGGGGGGAATCTACGAGCAGTACTTC
few	TRBJ2-2	TRBV18	-	CASSPPSQGNTGELFF	TGTGCCAGCTCACCACCGTCTCAGGGGAACACCGGGGAGCTGTTTTTT
-	TRBJ1-3	TRBV4-2	-	CASSQELGGNTIYF	TGTGCCAGCAGCCAAGAACTAGGTGGAAACACCATATATTTT
-	TRBJ1-5	TRBV4-3	-	CASSPGSGDSNQPQHF	TGCGCCAGCAGCCCCGGATCAGGGGATAGCAATCAGCCCCAGCATTTT
-	TRBJ2-1	TRBV5-1	TRBD1	CASSLGQGSYNEQFF	TGCGCCAGCAGCTTAGGACAGGGGTCCTACAATGAGCAGTTCTTC
-	TRBJ1-1	TRBV28	TRBD1	CASRQDGTGYTEAFF	TGTGCCAGCAGACAGGATGGGACAGGGTACACTGAAGCTTTCTTT
-	TRBJ1-1	TRBV5-3	TRBD1	CARSPLDRGETEAFF	TGTGCCAGAAGCCCCCTCGACAGGGGGGAGACTGAAGCTTTCTTT
-	TRBJ2-7	TRBV6-6	TRBD2	CASSGPGRGALYEQYF	TGTGCCAGCAGTGGCCCGGGGCGGGGGGCTCTCTACGAGCAGTACTTC
once	TRBJ2-7	TRBV19	TRBD1	CASSLAGQVAYEQYF	TGTGCCAGTAGTCTGGCGGGACAGGTGGCCTACGAGCAGTACTTC
few	TRBJ2-2	TRBV9	TRBD1	CASRWTGNTGELFF	TGTGCCAGCAGGTGGACAGGGAACACCGGGGAGCTGTTTTTT
-	TRBJ1-4	TRBV7-8	TRBD1	CASNLGQGRNEKLFF	TGTGCCAGCAACCTCGGACAGGGGCGAAATGAAAAACTGTTTTTT
-	TRBJ2-7	TRBV18	TRBD1	CASSSDRGNEQYF	TGTGCCAGCTCATCCGACAGGGGGAACGAGCAGTACTTC
-	TRBJ2-4	TRBV5-6	-	CASSLRGSNLQYF	TGTGCCAGCAGCTTAAGGGGCTCCAATCTTCAGTACTTC
once	TRBJ1-6	TRBV19	TRBD1	CASSLGQDNSPLHF	TGTGCCAGTAGTTTAGGACAGGACAATTCACCCCTCCACTTT
-	TRBJ2-3	TRBV7-2	-	CASSLLRGGAGDTQYF	TGTGCCAGCAGCCTCCTTAGAGGAGGGGCGGGAGATACGCAGTATTTT
once	TRBJ2-3	TRBV7-8	-	CASSLGALTDTQYF	TGTGCCAGCAGCTTAGGAGCATTGACAGATACGCAGTATTTT
-	TRBJ2-5	TRBV7-9	-	CASSLRVETQYF	TGTGCCAGCAGCTTAAGAGTGGAGACCCAGTACTTC
once	TRBJ2-3	TRBV20-1	TRBD2	CSASDSGGPTDTQYF	TGCAGTGCTAGTGATAGCGGGGGCCCCACAGATACGCAGTATTTT
-	TRBJ1-4	TRBV9	-	CASSVGPMGRGGEKLFF	TGTGCCAGCAGCGTAGGGCCGATGGGCAGAGGGGGTGAAAAACTGTTTTTT
once	TRBJ1-2	TRBV19	TRBD1	CASSIVLGQGAGGYTF	TGTGCCAGTAGTATAGTATTAGGACAGGGGGCGGGAGGCTACACCTTC
-	TRBJ2-5	TRBV5-4	-	CASSRPGEETQYF	TGTGCCAGCAGCCGGCCGGGGGAAGAGACCCAGTACTTC
-	TRBJ2-5	TRBV7-2	-	CASSPTRGQETQYF	TGTGCCAGCAGCCCCACTCGCGGCCAAGAGACCCAGTACTTC